This T cell receptor beta chain was sequenced for a study of cytomegalovirus exposure and HLA in healthy donors. Though probably carrying unrecorded immune exposures, donors were nominally healthy at sampling. Study-wide findings and caveats: Among TCR beta chains of equal frequency, HLA-associated ones were more clonally expanded in a later analysis.

In the case of this clone: The antigen is undetermined.

The CDR3 loop spans 12 amino acids. CDR1 and CDR2 from the germline V gene are SGHTA and FQGNSA. The germline V and J ends were trimmed by 2 bases and 8 bases, with 7 bases remaining between them. 60 Vbeta and 13 Jbeta primers were used in PCR. Repertoires were generated with immunoSEQ multiplex PCR, while TCRdb's copy carries only in-frame clones and drops some. The table lists about 140,000 clones, 70% to 80% of them singletons. The sample consisted of PBMCs. The source is a woman between 45 and 65 years old in good health and CMV-seronegative. The rearrangement uses TRBV7-2 and TRBJ2-1; D gene uncertain. The CDR3 DNA follows: TGTGCCAGCAGCTTACGTTTCGATGAGCAGTTCTTC. Translated, it gives CASSLRFDEQFF.